The text below deals with one T cell receptor (beta chain). This CDR3 is built from 14 residues. CDR1 MNHEY and CDR2 SMNVEV come from the germline V gene (reference sequence). These data are taken from a study of blood T cells in healthy people across ages. A second about 6 to 11 cycle PCR used barcoded and J-beta primers. Each sample provided no less than 2.5 million CDR3-containing paired-end reads. One entry per CDR3 protein, called by TCRdb with MiXCR from the 5' RACE reads. The sample carries about 800,000 distinct CDR3 sequences, more than 20% recorded once. These records were also assigned to another study, of T cells of mothers and their children. That study adds: Primer M1S, used in the second PCR, introduced sample barcodes and 2-4 random nucleotides.

Source material: blood. The chain uses TRBV27 and TRBJ2-5; D is ambiguous. TRBJ2-7 matches the DNA end more closely, so the J call is doubtful. The sequence was collected from a boy between 10 and 17 years old in good health. The CDR3: CASSWGYGFYEQYF. The DNA for the CDR3 is TGTGCCAGCAGTTGGGGTTACGGCTTCTACGAGCAGTACTTC.